What follows are 7 T cell receptor beta chains derived from one specimen sequenced in a study of T cell responses to AZD1222 COVID-19 vaccine. This table comes from immunoSEQ multiplex PCR, and its TCRdb copy is limited to in-frame clones, with some not included. The sample contains some 150,000 clones, about 90% of which appear only once. The specimen comprised peripheral blood, sampled on day 0 of AZD1222 vaccination. The receptors shown here come from an adult in good health.

For the CDR3, the DNA is TGTGCCAGCAGCGTAGGCCCATGGGAGGGAGCCGGCTACACCTTC. This translates into CASSVGPWEGAGYTF. The rearrangement uses TRBV9 and TRBJ1-2; no firm D call. V was clipped by 0 bases and J by 8 bases, with 17 bases between them. This CDR3 contains 15 residues. Germline V CDR1 and CDR2: SGDLS, YYNGEE. Filled out from reference TRBV9 and TRBJ1-2, the complete variable domain reads DSGVTQTPKHLITATGQRVTLRCSPRSGDLSVYWYQQSLDQGLQFLIQYYNGEERAKGNILERFSAQQFPDLHSELNLSSLELGDSALYFCASSVGPWEGAGYTFGSGTRLTVV.

This clone was seen only a few times. CDR3 in DNA: TGTGCCAGCAGCTCCAACCTGGGGGGCCGCTCCTACGAGCAGTACTTC. It encodes CASSSNLGGRSYEQYF. V gene TRBV7-9 combines with J gene TRBJ2-7; D could derive from TRBD1 or TRBD2 (6 bases each). The CDR3 runs to 16 residues. Germline CDR1 and CDR2: SEHNR and FQNEAQ (reference sequence). V was shortened by 4 bases and J by 0 bases, with 16 bases between the two germline ends.

The rearrangement uses TRBV24-1 and TRBJ2-3; D uncertain. There are 14 residues in the CDR3. Germline V gene lookup returns CDR1 KGHDR and CDR2 SFDVKD. With 3 bases removed from V and 0 bases from J, the gap between germline ends came to 6 bases. Written as DNA, the CDR3 is TGTGCCACCAGTGATGCCAGGAGCACAGATACGCAGTATTTT. This sequence encodes CATSDARSTDTQYF.

The V call is TRBV2, the J call TRBJ1-2, with D maybe TRBD1 (6 bases). The V and J ends lost 8 bases and 2 bases respectively, with 21 bases between them. From germline, CDR1 is SNHLY and CDR2 FYNNEI. The CDR3 has 16 amino acids. This CDR3 reads CASRVQGGWGNYGYTF. The CDR3 DNA reads TGTGCCAGCCGAGTACAGGGAGGATGGGGGAACTATGGCTACACCTTC.

The V and J genes are TRBV5-1 and TRBJ2-1; D call uncertain. Trimming left V 2 bases short and J 8 bases short, with 11 bases between. Germline CDR1 is SGHRS and CDR2 is YFSETQ. The CDR3 consists of 13 residues. The CDR3 spells CASSLMTQDEQFF. For the CDR3, the DNA is TGCGCCAGCAGCTTAATGACCCAAGATGAGCAGTTCTTC.

V usage is TRBV15 and J usage is TRBJ2-5; maybe TRBD2 (7 bases). The germline CDR1 and CDR2 sequences are LNHNV and YYDKDF (reference sequence). This CDR3 region has 19 residues. Trimming pared 3 bases from V and 2 bases from J, leaving 25 bases between. The CDR3 coding sequence is TGTGCCACCAGCAGCCCCTTCGTGGGAGGGGGGGATCTTCAAGAGACCCAGTACTTC. Amino acids: CATSSPFVGGGDLQETQYF.

This clone appeared a few times. The chain recombines TRBV27 with TRBJ1-1; the match to TRBD1 covers 9 bases. CDR3 length: 13 amino acids. Germline V gene data show CDR1 as MNHEY and CDR2 as SMNVEV (reference sequence). Trimming cost V 6 bases and J 4 bases; bases outside gene matches: 3. The CDR3 reads CASRDRGGTEAFF. The CDR3 coding sequence is TGTGCCAGCAGAGACAGGGGGGGCACTGAAGCTTTCTTT.